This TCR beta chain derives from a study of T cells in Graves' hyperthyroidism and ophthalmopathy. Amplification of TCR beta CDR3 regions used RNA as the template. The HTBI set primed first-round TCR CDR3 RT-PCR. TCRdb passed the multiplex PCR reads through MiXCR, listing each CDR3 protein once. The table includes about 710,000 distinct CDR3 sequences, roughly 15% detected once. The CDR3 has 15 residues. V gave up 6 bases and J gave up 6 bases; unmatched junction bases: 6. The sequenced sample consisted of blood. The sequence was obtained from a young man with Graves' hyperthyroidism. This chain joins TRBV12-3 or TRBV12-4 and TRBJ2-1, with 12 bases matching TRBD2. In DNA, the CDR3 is TGTGCCAGCAGCGACACTAGCGGGAGGACCAATGAGCAGTTCTTC. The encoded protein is CASSDTSGRTNEQFF.